The 30 T cell receptor beta chains below all came from one sample that was sequenced in a study of Graves' ophthalmopathy and Graves' hyperthyroidism. Amplification of TCR beta CDR3 regions used RNA transcripts. HTBI-primed first-round RT-PCR preceded second-round multiplex PCR. Each CDR3 protein is one row after TCRdb ran MiXCR on the multiplex PCR reads. The data contain around 670,000 distinct CDR3 sequences, 40% of them seen just once; the ten biggest clones take up 40% to 45%. Sequenced input: peripheral blood. Receptors originate from an adult man with Graves' ophthalmopathy.

This chain uses TRBV2 with TRBJ1-1; TRBD1 matches at 9 bases. Trimming removed 3 bases from V and 4 bases from J; junction bases left unmatched: 6. Germline lookup yields CDR1 SNHLY and CDR2 FYNNEI. There are 15 residues in the CDR3. For the CDR3, the DNA is TGTGCCAGCAGTGAGTTAGTGACAGGGGGCACTGAAGCTTTCTTT. Its translation: CASSELVTGGTEAFF. The entire variable domain, with the rest obtained from reference TRBV2 and TRBJ1-1, is as follows: EPEVTQTPSHQVTQMGQEVILRCVPISNHLYFYWYRQILGQKVEFLVSFYNNEISEKSEIFDDQFSVERPDGSNFTLKIRSTKLEDSAMYFCASSELVTGGTEAFFGQGTRLTVV.

The chain recombines TRBV5-4 with TRBJ2-7; no definite D call. This CDR3 has 13 residues. V lost 4 bases and J 1 base, leaving 9 bases between the germline ends. Germline V gene lookup returns CDR1 SGHNT and CDR2 YYREEE (reference sequence). The CDR3: CASSRRESYEQYF. The CDR3 DNA is TGTGCCAGCAGCCGACGAGAGTCCTACGAGCAGTACTTC.

This clonotype appeared a few times. The chain carries TRBV11-2 and TRBJ1-1; D is ambiguous. The CDR3 runs 16 residues. Germline V CDR1 and CDR2: SGHAT, FQNNGV. The V and J ends lost 5 bases and 4 bases respectively, with 20 bases between them. CDR3 region: CASSPTSPGLGTEAFF. CDR3 coding DNA: TGTGCCAGCAGCCCAACCTCTCCGGGTTTAGGCACTGAAGCTTTCTTT.

The genes are TRBV12-3 or TRBV12-4 and TRBJ2-2; TRBD2 is a possible D gene (5 bases). The CDR3 is made up of 14 amino acids. The V end lost 5 bases, the J end lost 6 bases, and 13 bases lay between the germline ends. The CDR3 DNA is TGTGCCAGCAGTAAAACCTTCGGGGCCGGGGAGCTGTTTTTT. Its protein is CASSKTFGAGELFF.

The gene calls are TRBV19 and TRBJ1-2; D remains ambiguous. Germline assignment: CDR1 LNHDA and CDR2 SQIVND (reference sequence). The CDR3 length is 13 residues. Between the trimmed V and J ends, which lost 7 bases and 10 bases, there was a span of 19 bases. The CDR3 nucleotides are TGTGCCAGTAATACCTCCCAACGTAGTGTCTACACCTTC. Translated: CASNTSQRSVYTF. The full variable domain, completed using reference TRBV19 and TRBJ1-2, is DGGITQSPKYLFRKEGQNVTLSCEQNLNHDAMYWYRQDPGQGLRLIYYSQIVNDFQKGDIAEGYSVSREKKESFPLTVTSAQKNPTAFYLCASNTSQRSVYTFGSGTRLTVV.

Details on this clonotype: A read error is possible here, since a much larger clone lies one base away. The V gene is TRBV19, the J gene TRBJ1-4; D uncertain. CDR1 and CDR2 (germline): LNHDA, SQIVND (reference sequence). The CDR3 totals 14 residues. The CDR3 sequence is CASSIAAVNEKLLF. The CDR3 DNA sequence: TGTGCCAGTAGTATTGCGGCGGTGAATGAAAAACTGCTTTTT.

The chain links TRBV15 to TRBJ1-6; D gene unclear. With 5 bases removed from V and 7 bases from J, the gap between germline ends came to 12 bases. CDR1 is LNHNV and CDR2 is YYDKDF in the germline V gene (reference sequence). The CDR3 runs 14 residues. CDR3 nucleotide sequence: TGTGCCACCAGCTATGGACCGGAAAATTCACCCCTCCACTTT. Its protein is CATSYGPENSPLHF.

The chain is built from TRBV7-9 and TRBJ2-6; 8 positions match TRBD1. After removal of 0 bases from V and 2 bases from J, the junction contained 6 bases not matched to a gene. The CDR3 runs 18 residues. Germline CDR1 reads SEHNR; CDR2 reads FQNEAQ (reference sequence). The CDR3 bases are TGTGCCAGCAGCTTAGCGACAGGGGTCCGCCCTGGGGCCAACGTCCTGACTTTC. Translation: CASSLATGVRPGANVLTF.

V and J are TRBV25-1 and TRBJ1-1, with D perhaps matching TRBD1 (5 bases). The CDR3 totals 11 residues. Germline assignment: CDR1 MGHDK and CDR2 SYGVNS. The V end lost 8 bases, the J end lost 5 bases, and 9 bases lay between the germline ends. In DNA, the CDR3 is TGTGCCAGCTCTGGGACGACTGAAGCTTTCTTT. Protein product: CASSGTTEAFF. Using reference TRBV25-1 and TRBJ1-1 for the parts outside the CDR3, the full variable domain is EADIYQTPRYLVIGTGKKITLECSQTMGHDKMYWYQQDPGMELHLIHYSYGVNSTEKGDLSSESTVSRIRTEHFPLTLESARPSHTSQYLCASSGTTEAFFGQGTRLTVV.

The DNA for the CDR3 is TGCGCCAGCAGCTTGGAACTCTACACCGGGGAGCTGTTTTTT. This sequence encodes CASSLELYTGELFF. The V and J genes are TRBV5-1 and TRBJ2-2; D is ambiguous. Trimming took off 0 bases at V and 3 bases at J, with 6 bases between the two ends. The germline V gene encodes CDR1 SGHRS and CDR2 YFSETQ. CDR3 length: 14 amino acids.

This clonotype was recorded at least ten times. This chain uses TRBV2 with TRBJ1-6, with a possible D match to TRBD1 (5 bases). V dropped 7 bases and J dropped 10 bases, with 20 bases sitting between them. The CDR3 loop spans 15 amino acids. Germline CDR1 is SNHLY and CDR2 is FYNNEI. The CDR3 DNA is TGTGCCAGCAAGCTCGGGACTCTTGACGGGTCACCCCTCCACTTT. Protein: CASKLGTLDGSPLHF. The full variable domain, rest sourced from reference TRBV2 and TRBJ1-6, is EPEVTQTPSHQVTQMGQEVILRCVPISNHLYFYWYRQILGQKVEFLVSFYNNEISEKSEIFDDQFSVERPDGSNFTLKIRSTKLEDSAMYFCASKLGTLDGSPLHFGNGTRLTVT.

A few counts support this clonotype. The rearrangement joins TRBV9 to TRBJ2-7; a weak D match, TRBD1 (5 bases). Germline V lookup: CDR1 SGDLS, CDR2 YYNGEE. This CDR3 is built from 16 residues. The germline V and J ends were trimmed by 4 bases and 1 base, with 18 bases remaining between them. The CDR3 reads CASSQGRPGPSYEQYF. Here the CDR3 DNA reads TGTGCCAGCAGCCAGGGCAGGCCTGGGCCTTCCTACGAGCAGTACTTC.

Turning to this clonotype: The junction differs from germline at one of its ends, possibly a read error. The chain carries TRBV7-6 and TRBJ2-7; 8 bases line up with TRBD1. This CDR3 spans 15 amino acids. The germline V gene encodes CDR1 SGHVS and CDR2 FNYEAQ. The DNA for the CDR3 is TGTGCCGGCAGCTACAACACAGGGGGTACCTACGAGCAGTACTTC. Its translation: CAGSYNTGGTYEQYF. Together with reference TRBV7-6 and TRBJ2-7, the CDR3 gives the full variable domain: GAGVSQSPRYKVTKRGQDVALRCDPISGHVSLYWYRQALGQGPEFLTYFNYEAQQDKSGLPNDRFSAERPEGSISTLTIQRTEQRDSAMYRCAGSYNTGGTYEQYFGPGTRLTVT.

The chain is built from TRBV12-3 or TRBV12-4 and TRBJ2-5; 7 bases align to TRBD1. This CDR3 region has 15 residues. V was pared by 3 bases and J by 2 bases, with 6 bases of the junction left unmatched. The CDR3 DNA reads as TGTGCCAGCAGTTTGTCGGGGACAGCACAAGAGACCCAGTACTTC. It is translated as CASSLSGTAQETQYF.

This rearrangement joins TRBV29-1 to TRBJ2-7, with 9 bases fitting TRBD2. The CDR3 is 17 residues long. Germline V lookup: CDR1 SQVTM, CDR2 ANQGSEA. V gave up 0 bases and J gave up 4 bases; unmatched junction bases: 13. The chain's CDR3 is CSVEDALAGALRYEQYF. The CDR3 DNA sequence: TGCAGCGTTGAAGATGCGTTAGCGGGGGCCTTAAGGTACGAGCAGTACTTC.

The chain joins TRBV7-9 to TRBJ2-7; 10 positions agree with TRBD1. The germline CDR1 and CDR2 sequences are SEHNR and FQNEAQ (reference sequence). CDR3 length equals 15 residues. V shed 5 bases and J 2 bases; nucleotides not matched to a gene: 6. The CDR3 here is CASSPKDRGAYEQYF. The CDR3, as DNA: TGTGCCAGCAGCCCCAAGGACAGGGGGGCCTACGAGCAGTACTTC. The full variable domain, its missing parts supplied by reference TRBV7-9 and TRBJ2-7, is DTGVSQNPRHKITKRGQNVTFRCDPISEHNRLYWYRQTLGQGPEFLTYFQNEAQLEKSRLLSDRFSAERPKGSFSTLEIQRTEQGDSAMYLCASSPKDRGAYEQYFGPGTRLTVT.

The CDR3 is CASSLGAAPTYEQYF. CDR3 DNA sequence: TGCGCCAGCAGCTTGGGGGCAGCACCTACCTACGAGCAGTACTTC. The V gene is TRBV5-1, the J gene TRBJ2-7; no definite D call. This CDR3 has 15 amino acids. CDR1 and CDR2 from the germline V gene are SGHRS and YFSETQ. Trimming stripped 0 bases from V and 2 bases from J, with 12 bases between.

This clonotype was seen a handful of times. The chain couples TRBV7-9 to TRBJ1-2; D is uncertain. This CDR3 is 13 amino acids long. V lost 4 bases and J 6 bases, leaving 12 bases between the germline ends. Germline loops: CDR1 SEHNR, CDR2 FQNEAQ (reference sequence). Here the CDR3 DNA reads TGTGCCAGCAGCTCGCCCGGATCAGATGGCTACACCTTC. This encodes CASSSPGSDGYTF. The full variable domain, completed using reference TRBV7-9 and TRBJ1-2, is DTGVSQNPRHKITKRGQNVTFRCDPISEHNRLYWYRQTLGQGPEFLTYFQNEAQLEKSRLLSDRFSAERPKGSFSTLEIQRTEQGDSAMYLCASSSPGSDGYTFGSGTRLTVV.

This clonotype has ten or more counts. The chain is built from TRBV7-9 and TRBJ2-5, with unresolved D. Germline V gene lookup returns CDR1 SEHNR and CDR2 FQNEAQ (reference sequence). V lost 2 bases to trimming and J lost 3 bases, with 7 bases between them. The CDR3 length is 13 residues. CDR3 loop: CASSLSGKETQYF. The CDR3 DNA reads as TGTGCCAGCAGCTTATCAGGAAAAGAGACCCAGTACTTC.

This clonotype appeared a few times. The chain has TRBV7-9 and TRBJ2-2, with unresolved D. Germline-derived CDR1 and CDR2 are SEHNR and FQNEAQ (reference sequence). The V end lost 1 base, the J end lost 0 bases, and 6 bases lay between the germline ends. This CDR3 comprises 15 residues. In nucleotides, the CDR3 is TGTGCCAGCAGCTTAGGCCGGGCGAACACCGGGGAGCTGTTTTTT. Amino acids: CASSLGRANTGELFF.

This clonotype has a count of ten or more. The CDR3 DNA reads TGTGCCATCAGTGAGTTAAGCGGGGGCTCCTACGAGCAGTACTTC. Its translation is CAISELSGGSYEQYF. The V call is TRBV10-3, the J call TRBJ2-7, with TRBD2 matching 8 bases. After removal of 1 base from V and 0 bases from J, the junction contained 2 bases not matched to a gene. The CDR3 covers 15 residues. The germline V gene has CDR1 ENHRY and CDR2 SYGVKD.

The chain carries TRBV11-2 and TRBJ2-7; D may match TRBD1 or TRBD2 (5 bases each). Germline V lookup: CDR1 SGHAT, CDR2 FQNNGV. The germline V and J ends were trimmed by 4 bases and 4 bases, with 14 bases remaining between them. The CDR3 runs 14 residues. DNA of the CDR3: TGTGCCAGCAGCTCGTCCGGGACGTCTTACGAGCAGTACTTC. Residues: CASSSSGTSYEQYF.

This clonotype was seen a few times. The chain recombines TRBV19 with TRBJ2-6; 8 bases map to TRBD1. This CDR3 is 15 amino acids long. The germline gives CDR1 LNHDA, CDR2 SQIVND (reference sequence). J lost 0 bases, V lost 6 bases, and 1 base had no gene match. The CDR3 nucleotides are TGTGCCAGTAGGGACAGGGTCTCTGGGGCCAACGTCCTGACTTTC. Encoded protein: CASRDRVSGANVLTF.

This clonotype appeared many times. The chain links TRBV7-9 to TRBJ1-2; no firm D call. The CDR3 covers 14 residues. V was pared by 1 base and J by 3 bases, with 9 bases between. Germline values: CDR1 SEHNR, CDR2 FQNEAQ (reference sequence). In nucleotides, the CDR3 is TGTGCCAGCAGCTTAGGCGCAGCGCACTATGGCTACACCTTC. It encodes CASSLGAAHYGYTF. Looking up the rest from reference TRBV7-9 and TRBJ1-2 gives the full variable domain: DTGVSQNPRHKITKRGQNVTFRCDPISEHNRLYWYRQTLGQGPEFLTYFQNEAQLEKSRLLSDRFSAERPKGSFSTLEIQRTEQGDSAMYLCASSLGAAHYGYTFGSGTRLTVV.

This sequence joins TRBV24-1 and TRBJ1-5; tentatively, D is TRBD1 (5 bases). V was cut by 4 bases and J by 1 base, with 10 bases left in between. Per germline, CDR1 KGHDR and CDR2 SFDVKD. The CDR3 loop spans 15 amino acids. The CDR3 nucleotides are TGTGCCACCAGTGACGCAGGGATAAGCAATCAGCCCCAGCATTTT. It translates to CATSDAGISNQPQHF.

The chain has TRBV11-2 and TRBJ2-1; unclear D gene. Germline V CDR1 and CDR2: SGHAT, FQNNGV. The CDR3 sequence is 14 residues long. The V gene lost 5 bases and the J gene lost 0 bases, with 8 bases spanning the gap. The CDR3 sequence: CASSPHSSYNEQFF. CDR3 in DNA: TGTGCCAGCAGCCCCCATAGCTCCTACAATGAGCAGTTCTTC.

Concerning this clonotype itself: The junction differs from germline at one of its ends, possibly a read error. V gene TRBV7-2 combines with J gene TRBJ2-6, with D perhaps TRBD2 (6 bases). Germline V CDR1 and CDR2: SGHTA, FQGNSA. The CDR3 has 12 amino acids. The CDR3 protein is CASSLGGVTEAF. The DNA for the CDR3 is TGTGCCAGCAGCTTAGGGGGGGTCACTGAAGCTTTC.

The chain recombines TRBV25-1 with TRBJ2-6; TRBD1 matches at 7 bases. This CDR3 region has 19 residues. In germline, CDR1 is MGHDK, CDR2 SYGVNS. After removal of 6 bases from V and 0 bases from J, the junction contained 14 bases not matched to a gene. As DNA, the CDR3 is TGTGCCAGCAGCCAATTCTTACAGGGGCCCTACTCTGGGGCCAACGTCCTGACTTTC. Its protein is CASSQFLQGPYSGANVLTF. The whole variable domain, remainder taken from reference TRBV25-1 and TRBJ2-6, is EADIYQTPRYLVIGTGKKITLECSQTMGHDKMYWYQQDPGMELHLIHYSYGVNSTEKGDLSSESTVSRIRTEHFPLTLESARPSHTSQYLCASSQFLQGPYSGANVLTFGAGSRLTVL.

In its sample, this clonotype was seen many times. This chain links TRBV19 with TRBJ2-6, with unresolved D. V was clipped by 5 bases and J by 0 bases, with 8 bases between them. CDR1 and CDR2 (germline): LNHDA, SQIVND (reference sequence). CDR3 size: 15 residues. This chain's CDR3 is CASSGPISGANVLTF. The CDR3 nucleotides read TGTGCCAGTAGTGGGCCTATCTCTGGGGCCAACGTCCTGACTTTC.

This chain uses TRBV25-1 with TRBJ2-2, with 8 bases aligning to TRBD2. Germline V gene lookup returns CDR1 MGHDK and CDR2 SYGVNS. The CDR3 runs to 15 residues. V shed 4 bases and J 3 bases; nucleotides not matched to a gene: 4. The CDR3 coding sequence is TGTGCCAGCAGTGCGGGGGGGGCCGACACCGGGGAGCTGTTTTTT. This translates into CASSAGGADTGELFF.